These 18 T cell receptor beta chains originate from one sample sequenced in a study of control samples from healthy donors and cancer patients. This table comes from immunoSEQ multiplex PCR, and its TCRdb copy is limited to in-frame clones, with some not included. The sample contains more than 65,000 clones, 83% of which appear only once. Sequencing was carried out using blood. Receptors originate from a man aged 55 to 70 in good health.

The chain links TRBV6-6 to TRBJ1-2; D is possibly TRBD1 (5 bases). CDR3 length: 14 residues. Germline CDR1 MNHNY, CDR2 SVGAGI (reference sequence). V was pared by 7 bases and J by 6 bases, with 18 bases between. Written as DNA, the CDR3 is TGTGCCAGCACTGGAGACAGCCTACTGGATGGCTACACCTTC. Encoded protein: CASTGDSLLDGYTF.

V and J are TRBV30 and TRBJ2-2, with D possibly matching TRBD1 (5 bases). Germline CDR1 reads GTSNPN; CDR2 reads SVGIG (reference sequence). V lost 1 base and J 3 bases, leaving 9 bases between the germline ends. This CDR3 is 14 amino acids long. CDR3 region: CAWSALGDTGELFF. CDR3 DNA sequence: TGTGCCTGGAGTGCCTTAGGGGACACCGGGGAGCTGTTTTTT.

The chain employs TRBV10-2 and TRBJ2-2, with D possibly being TRBD2 (6 bases). Germline V gene data show CDR1 as WSHSY and CDR2 as SAAADI. Trimming stripped 11 bases from V and 0 bases from J, with 13 bases between. The CDR3 extends over 14 amino acids. The DNA for the CDR3 is TGCGCCGCTAGGACTACGTCGAACACCGGGGAGCTGTTTTTT. It yields the protein CAARTTSNTGELFF.

This chain joins TRBV27 and TRBJ1-2; tentatively, D is TRBD1 (6 bases). CDR1 and CDR2 (germline): MNHEY, SMNVEV (reference sequence). V lost 5 bases and J lost 3, with 13 bases in between. The length of the CDR3 is 14 residues. The CDR3 here is CASSPDSSYYGYTF. The CDR3 bases are TGTGCCAGCAGTCCGGACAGCAGCTACTATGGCTACACCTTC.

A remark on this clone: Within the sample, other DNA sequences also encode this same CDR3. The V and J genes are TRBV5-1 and TRBJ2-1, with 8 bases identical to TRBD2. There are 17 residues in the CDR3. V lost 0 bases to trimming and J lost 0 bases; unmatched junction nucleotides: 5. Germline CDR1 is SGHRS and CDR2 is YFSETQ. The CDR3 is CASSLEGSGSSYNEQFF. CDR3 bases: TGCGCCAGCAGCTTGGAAGGGAGCGGGAGCTCCTACAATGAGCAGTTCTTC.

J is TRBJ2-7 and V is TRBV5-4; D perhaps matches TRBD2 (6 bases). This CDR3 is built from 15 residues. The V gene lost 2 bases and the J gene lost 0 bases, with 12 bases spanning the gap. Germline V gene data show CDR1 as SGHNT and CDR2 as YYREEE (reference sequence). The DNA for the CDR3 is TGTGCCAGCAGCTTCGGCGGGGCGAGCTCCTACGAGCAGTACTTC. This codes for CASSFGGASSYEQYF. Drawing the rest from reference TRBV5-4 and TRBJ2-7, the complete variable domain is ETGVTQSPTHLIKTRGQQVTLRCSSQSGHNTVSWYQQALGQGPQFIFQYYREEENGRGNFPPRFSGLQFPNYSSELNVNALELDDSALYLCASSFGGASSYEQYFGPGTRLTVT.

Only one count was recorded for this clone. The rearrangement joins TRBV5-4 to TRBJ1-1; D call uncertain. The CDR3 is made up of 15 amino acids. Germline-derived CDR1 and CDR2 are SGHNT and YYREEE (reference sequence). V was clipped by 2 bases and J by 4 bases, with 15 bases between them. CDR3 protein: CASSFGESGGTEAFF. CDR3 coding DNA: TGTGCCAGCAGCTTCGGGGAGTCGGGCGGCACTGAAGCTTTCTTT.

Here the CDR3 reads CASSTVEKLFF. For the CDR3, the DNA is TGCGCCAGCAGCACCGTTGAAAAACTGTTTTTT. The chain recombines TRBV4-1 with TRBJ1-4; D call uncertain. V was trimmed by 5 bases and J by 7 bases, leaving 5 bases between them. The CDR3 runs to 11 residues. Germline V lookup: CDR1 MGHRA, CDR2 YSYEKL.

The V gene is TRBV6-5, the J gene TRBJ2-2; 8 positions agree with TRBD2. This CDR3 comprises 15 residues. V was pared by 5 bases and J by 7 bases, with 9 bases of the junction left unmatched. Germline loops: CDR1 MNHEY, CDR2 SVGAGI. The CDR3 nucleotides read TGTGCCAGCAGTCGTAGCGGGATTGTCAGCGGGGAGCTGTTTTTT. It codes for CASSRSGIVSGELFF.

This clone is medium-sized by share. The rearrangement uses TRBV13 and TRBJ2-7; 9 bases fit TRBD1. Germline V gene sequence: CDR1 PRHDT, CDR2 FYEKMQ (reference sequence). Losses at the gene ends were 6 bases for V and 3 bases for J; bases not matched to a gene: 3. CDR3 length equals 13 residues. The DNA for the CDR3 is TGTGCCAGCAGTTCGGGACAGGGCTACGAGCAGTACTTC. Its protein is CASSSGQGYEQYF.

The count of this clone is one. The J gene is TRBJ2-5, the V gene TRBV6-2 or TRBV6-3; 12 bases map to TRBD2. The CDR3 has 16 residues. Germline CDR1 reads MNHEY; CDR2 reads SVGEGT. After removal of 4 bases from V and 1 base from J, the junction contained 4 bases not matched to a gene. The CDR3 DNA is TGTGCCAGCAGTTCCCGACTAGCGGGAGCCCAAGAGACCCAGTACTTC. Protein: CASSSRLAGAQETQYF.

This rearrangement joins TRBV7-9 to TRBJ1-4; 9 positions match TRBD1. CDR1 is SEHNR and CDR2 is FQNEAQ in the germline V gene (reference sequence). V lost 6 bases, J lost 8 bases, and 10 bases stayed unmatched. This CDR3 has 15 amino acids. The CDR3 spells CASSWPGQGKEKLFF. CDR3 DNA sequence: TGTGCCAGCAGTTGGCCGGGACAGGGAAAAGAAAAACTGTTTTTT.

V usage is TRBV10-3 and J usage is TRBJ1-1, with 7 bases matching TRBD1. Germline CDR1 reads ENHRY; CDR2 reads SYGVKD. The junction had 3 bases not matched to a gene; V was cut back by 5 bases and J by 0 bases. The CDR3 has 14 amino acids. The CDR3, as DNA: TGTGCCATCAGTAATCAGGGGGTGAACACTGAAGCTTTCTTT. This translates into CAISNQGVNTEAFF.

V gene TRBV18 combines with J gene TRBJ2-3; D is possibly TRBD2 (6 bases). CDR1 is KGHSH, CDR2 LQKENI, per germline. V was trimmed by 6 bases and J by 0 bases, leaving 7 bases between them. The CDR3 covers 13 residues. The CDR3: CASSTSSTDTQYF. CDR3 in DNA: TGTGCCAGCTCTACTAGCAGCACAGATACGCAGTATTTT.

This chain connects TRBV6-1 to TRBJ1-5; tentatively, D is TRBD1 (5 bases). The CDR3 consists of 15 residues. The germline V gene encodes CDR1 MNHNS and CDR2 SASEGT. V lost 2 bases, J lost 0 bases, and 8 bases lay in between. The CDR3 region is CASSEQTVSNQPQHF. CDR3 nucleotides: TGTGCCAGCAGTGAACAGACAGTTAGCAATCAGCCCCAGCATTTT.

This rearrangement joins TRBV9 to TRBJ2-3, with 9 positions matching TRBD2. Germline V gene sequence: CDR1 SGDLS, CDR2 YYNGEE. V was pared by 2 bases and J by 3 bases, with 7 bases of the junction left unmatched. The CDR3 is 16 amino acids. The CDR3 bases are TGTGCCAGCAGCGTTAGCGGGAGAGGGGAGACAGATACGCAGTATTTT. Its translation is CASSVSGRGETDTQYF. Complete variable domain (other parts from reference TRBV9 and TRBJ2-3): DSGVTQTPKHLITATGQRVTLRCSPRSGDLSVYWYQQSLDQGLQFLIQYYNGEERAKGNILERFSAQQFPDLHSELNLSSLELGDSALYFCASSVSGRGETDTQYFGPGTRLTVL.

The chain employs TRBV19 and TRBJ1-2, with D hard to call. CDR3 length: 11 residues. V dropped 5 bases and J dropped 8 bases, with 9 bases sitting between them. Looked up from germline, CDR1 is LNHDA and CDR2 is SQIVND (reference sequence). CDR3 bases: TGTGCCAGTAGTGCCGGGGTCGGCTACACCTTC. Translation: CASSAGVGYTF. The full variable domain, rest sourced from reference TRBV19 and TRBJ1-2, is DGGITQSPKYLFRKEGQNVTLSCEQNLNHDAMYWYRQDPGQGLRLIYYSQIVNDFQKGDIAEGYSVSREKKESFPLTVTSAQKNPTAFYLCASSAGVGYTFGSGTRLTVV.

The chain has TRBV9 and TRBJ2-1, with D possibly matching TRBD2 (5 bases). The V end lost 3 bases, the J end lost 8 bases, and 21 bases lay between the germline ends. CDR1 and CDR2 from the germline V gene are SGDLS and YYNGEE. CDR3 size: 16 residues. The chain's CDR3 is CASSEPLGGSTDEQFF. CDR3 nucleotide sequence: TGTGCCAGCAGCGAGCCCTTGGGTGGGAGTACAGATGAGCAGTTCTTC.